Below, 5 T cell receptor beta chains from the same sample are listed, as sequenced in a study of blood T cell repertoires in COVID-19. Clones were read by immunoSEQ multiplex PCR, and TCRdb kept only the in-frame ones, dropping some. Of nearly 80,000 clones in the sample, 90% were seen once. The material sequenced was peripheral blood. The receptors derive from a woman older than 75 with acute or convalescent COVID-19.

This chain connects TRBV7-8 to TRBJ1-2; the match to TRBD1 covers 8 bases. The CDR3 is 15 residues long. V dropped 3 bases and J dropped 2; count of bases not matched to a gene: 5. Germline V gives CDR1 SGHVS, CDR2 FQNEAQ. CDR3: CASSFGQGPNYGYTF. In nucleotides, the CDR3 is TGTGCCAGCAGCTTCGGACAGGGTCCGAACTATGGCTACACCTTC.

This rearrangement joins TRBV6-1 to TRBJ1-5; D is possibly TRBD1 (5 bases). The CDR3 length is 16 residues. Germline assignment: CDR1 MNHNS and CDR2 SASEGT. Trimming shortened V by 0 bases and J by 6 bases, and 15 bases separated the two germline ends. CDR3 residues: CASSEAPGGGGQPQHF. DNA for the CDR3: TGTGCCAGCAGTGAAGCGCCCGGCGGGGGAGGTCAGCCCCAGCATTTT.

This clone appeared a single time. J is TRBJ2-1 and V is TRBV27; maybe TRBD2 (7 bases). The germline gives CDR1 MNHEY, CDR2 SMNVEV (reference sequence). The CDR3 has 15 amino acids. Trimming stripped 8 bases from V and 3 bases from J, with 17 bases between. The CDR3 protein is CASSKPGGLYNEQFF. In DNA, the CDR3 is TGTGCCAGCTCAAAACCGGGGGGCCTCTACAATGAGCAGTTCTTC.

The gene calls are TRBV27 and TRBJ1-4; 8 nucleotides line up with TRBD1. The V gene's germline CDR1 is MNHEY and CDR2 SMNVEV (reference sequence). J lost 7 bases, V lost 9 bases, and 19 bases had no gene match. This CDR3 comprises 17 residues. CDR3 nucleotide sequence: TGTGCCAGTTCTCCTTTATTGACAGGGGTAGTCGGTGAAAAACTGTTTTTT. It translates to CASSPLLTGVVGEKLFF.

This chain uses TRBV3-1 (or the pseudogene TRBV3-2) with TRBJ2-3; the D gene is possibly TRBD1 (5 bases). V was trimmed by 3 bases and J by 1 base, leaving 8 bases between them. This CDR3 contains 14 residues. The germline CDR1 and CDR2 sequences are LGHDT and YNNKEL (reference sequence). CDR3 DNA: TGTGCCAGCAGCCATCTGACAGGCACAGATACGCAGTATTTT. It codes for CASSHLTGTDTQYF.